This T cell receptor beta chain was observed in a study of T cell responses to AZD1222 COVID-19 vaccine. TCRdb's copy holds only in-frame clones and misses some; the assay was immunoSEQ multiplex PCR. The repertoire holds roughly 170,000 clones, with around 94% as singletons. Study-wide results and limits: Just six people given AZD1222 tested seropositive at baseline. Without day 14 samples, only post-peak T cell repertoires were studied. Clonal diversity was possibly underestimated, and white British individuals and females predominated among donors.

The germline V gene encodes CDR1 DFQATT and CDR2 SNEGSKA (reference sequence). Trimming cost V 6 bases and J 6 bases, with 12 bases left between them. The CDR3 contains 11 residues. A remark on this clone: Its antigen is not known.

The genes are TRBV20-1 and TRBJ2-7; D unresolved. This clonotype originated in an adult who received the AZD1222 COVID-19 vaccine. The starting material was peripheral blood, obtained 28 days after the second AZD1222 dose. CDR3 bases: TGCAGTGCAACTTCCCGCTCCGAGCAGTACTTC. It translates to CSATSRSEQYF.